A single sample is the source of the 9 T cell receptor beta chains below, sequenced in a study of response to subunit inactivated influenza vaccine. TCRdb used MiXCR to reprocess the RT-PCR reads, holding one entry per CDR3 protein. The sample contains 600,000 to 700,000 distinct CDR3 sequences, 11% to 15% of which appear only once. The sample here was PBMCs from blood, taken around 14 days before vaccination. Every receptor here comes from a man aged 50 to 59 who received an inactivated influenza vaccine.

This clonotype was counted at least ten times. V and J are TRBV5-1 and TRBJ2-2; TRBD2 is a possible D gene (7 bases). V lost 1 base and J 4 bases, leaving 17 bases between the germline ends. Germline values: CDR1 SGHRS, CDR2 YFSETQ. This CDR3 is 17 amino acids long. The CDR3 sequence: CASSLSDIGGATGELFF. For the CDR3, the DNA is TGCGCCAGCAGCTTGTCCGACATAGGGGGGGCCACCGGGGAGCTGTTTTTT.

This clonotype has a handful of counts. This chain uses TRBV7-9 with TRBJ1-2, with no clear D. The germline V and J ends were trimmed by 0 bases and 8 bases, with 10 bases remaining between them. The germline V gene has CDR1 SEHNR and CDR2 FQNEAQ (reference sequence). The CDR3 has 13 residues. This CDR3 reads CASSLAGFRGYTF. As DNA, the CDR3 is TGTGCCAGCAGCTTAGCGGGGTTTCGAGGCTACACCTTC.

J is TRBJ2-2 and V is TRBV5-4; no clear D gene. Trimming cost V 0 bases and J 1 base, with 7 bases left between them. Germline V gives CDR1 SGHNT, CDR2 YYREEE (reference sequence). This CDR3 region has 15 residues. Here the CDR3 reads CASSLDPENTGELFF. CDR3 coding DNA: TGTGCCAGCAGCTTGGATCCGGAGAACACCGGGGAGCTGTTTTTT.

This chain uses TRBV12-3 or TRBV12-4 with TRBJ1-1, with unresolved D. V was clipped by 3 bases and J by 5 bases, with 13 bases between them. This CDR3 contains 14 residues. The CDR3 loop reads CASSFAGYGTEAFF. As DNA, the CDR3 is TGTGCCAGCAGTTTCGCAGGATACGGGACTGAAGCTTTCTTT.

Many counts were recorded for this clonotype. The chain is built from TRBV7-9 and TRBJ2-3; no reliable D call. Trimming pared 6 bases from V and 6 bases from J, leaving 10 bases between. The CDR3 loop spans 12 amino acids. CDR1 SEHNR and CDR2 FQNEAQ come from the germline V gene (reference sequence). The CDR3 sequence is CASSLGPDTQYF. The DNA of the CDR3 is TGTGCCAGCAGTTTGGGCCCGGATACGCAGTATTTT. The variable domain in full, completed from reference TRBV7-9 and TRBJ2-3, reads DTGVSQNPRHKITKRGQNVTFRCDPISEHNRLYWYRQTLGQGPEFLTYFQNEAQLEKSRLLSDRFSAERPKGSFSTLEIQRTEQGDSAMYLCASSLGPDTQYFGPGTRLTVL.

This chain uses TRBV7-9 with TRBJ2-3; perhaps TRBD1 as D (6 bases). The germline gives CDR1 SEHNR, CDR2 FQNEAQ (reference sequence). The V end lost 3 bases, the J end lost 4 bases, and 20 bases lay between the germline ends. The CDR3 covers 17 residues. For the CDR3, the DNA is TGTGCCAGCAGCTTCGGCAGGGGTGGTGGGTCCGCAGATACGCAGTATTTT. It is translated as CASSFGRGGGSADTQYF.

This clonotype occurred a few times. The rearrangement uses TRBV20-1 and TRBJ2-7, with no clear D. Between the trimmed V and J ends, which lost 3 bases and 1 base, there was a span of 7 bases. The V gene's germline CDR1 is DFQATT and CDR2 SNEGSKA (reference sequence). This CDR3 has 12 amino acids. CDR3 sequence reads: CSARVVSYEQYF. CDR3 in DNA: TGCAGTGCTAGGGTGGTATCCTACGAGCAGTACTTC.

The CDR3 spells CASSLDIRGGQPQHF. CDR3 coding DNA: TGTGCCAGCAGCTTAGACATAAGGGGGGGGCAGCCCCAGCATTTT. This chain links TRBV7-8 with TRBJ1-5; the D gene is possibly TRBD1 (6 bases). V was pared by 1 base and J by 7 bases, with 14 bases between. Germline CDR1 is SGHVS and CDR2 is FQNEAQ. This CDR3 comprises 15 residues.

This clonotype was seen a few times. The V gene is TRBV9, the J gene TRBJ2-3; D remains unclear. The germline gives CDR1 SGDLS, CDR2 YYNGEE. The CDR3 runs 15 residues. Trimming shortened V by 1 base and J by 4 bases, and 13 bases separated the two germline ends. CDR3 bases: TGTGCCAGCAGCGTAACAGTTATCAGCCCAGATACGCAGTATTTT. Translated, it gives CASSVTVISPDTQYF.